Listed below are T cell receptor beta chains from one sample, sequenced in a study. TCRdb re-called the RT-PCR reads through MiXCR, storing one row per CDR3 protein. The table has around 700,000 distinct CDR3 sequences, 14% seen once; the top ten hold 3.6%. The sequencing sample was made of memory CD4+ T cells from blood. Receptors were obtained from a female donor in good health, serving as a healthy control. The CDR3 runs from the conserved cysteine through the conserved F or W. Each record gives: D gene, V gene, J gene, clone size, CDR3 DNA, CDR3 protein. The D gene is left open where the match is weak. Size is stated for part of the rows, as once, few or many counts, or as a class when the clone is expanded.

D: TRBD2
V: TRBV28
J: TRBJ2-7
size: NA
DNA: TGTGCCAGCAGTCCCCCCCCGACTAGCGGGAGGTACGAGCAGTACTTC
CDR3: CASSPPPTSGRYEQYF

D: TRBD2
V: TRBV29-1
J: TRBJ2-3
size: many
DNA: TGCAGCGTTGACCACAGGGGCGGGAGGGGAGATACGCAGTATTTT
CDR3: CSVDHRGGRGDTQYF

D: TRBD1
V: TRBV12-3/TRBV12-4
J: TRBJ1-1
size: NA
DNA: TGTGCCAGCAGTTCACCACAGGGGGTGGTGGGGCACACTGAAGCTTTCTTT
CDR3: CASSSPQGVVGHTEAFF

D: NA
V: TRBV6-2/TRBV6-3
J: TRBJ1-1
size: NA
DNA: TGTGCCAGCAGTTACTCTCGGGGCTACACTGAAGCTTTCTTT
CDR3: CASSYSRGYTEAFF

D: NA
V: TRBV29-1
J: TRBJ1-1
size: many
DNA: TGCAGCGTATCCAGGGTGTGGACTGAAGCTTTCTTT
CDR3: CSVSRVWTEAFF

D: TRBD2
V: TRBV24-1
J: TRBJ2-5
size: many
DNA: TGTGCCACCAGCGGGATAGCGGGAGGATCCGAGACCCAGTACTTC
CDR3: CATSGIAGGSETQYF

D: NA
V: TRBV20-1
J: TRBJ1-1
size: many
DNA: TGCAGTGCTAGAGATGGAGGTGGGGACACTGAAGCTTTCTTT
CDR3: CSARDGGGDTEAFF

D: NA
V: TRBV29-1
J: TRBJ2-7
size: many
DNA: TGCAGCGTTGAAGATCTGAACGAGCAGTACTTC
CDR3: CSVEDLNEQYF

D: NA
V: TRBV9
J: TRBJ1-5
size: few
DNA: TGTGCCAGCAGCGTAGCTTCGGGGGGGCCCCAGCATTTT
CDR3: CASSVASGGPQHF

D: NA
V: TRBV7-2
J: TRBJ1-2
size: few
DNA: TGTGCCAGCAGCCAAGATCGGGGAGTCTATGGCTACACCTTC
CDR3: CASSQDRGVYGYTF

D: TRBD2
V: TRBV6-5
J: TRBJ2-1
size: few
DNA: TGTGCCAGCAGTTACTCGTTTAGCGGGGGGGCCTCTGAGCAGTTCTTC
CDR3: CASSYSFSGGASEQFF

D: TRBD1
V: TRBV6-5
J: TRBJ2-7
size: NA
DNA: TGTGCCAGCGGTTTGGCAGGGGGCTTCTACGAGCAGTACTTC
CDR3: CASGLAGGFYEQYF

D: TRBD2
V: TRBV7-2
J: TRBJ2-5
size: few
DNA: TGTGCCAGCAGCTATGTAGCGGGGGGAGAGACCCAGTACTTC
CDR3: CASSYVAGGETQYF

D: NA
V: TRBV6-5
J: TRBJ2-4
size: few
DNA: TGTGCCAGCAGTTACGATACTAGTTTGGGCATTCAGTACTTC
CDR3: CASSYDTSLGIQYF

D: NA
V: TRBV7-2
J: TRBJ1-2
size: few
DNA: TGTGCCAGCAGCTTACAGGGATTCTCTAGCTATGGCTACACCTTC
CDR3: CASSLQGFSSYGYTF

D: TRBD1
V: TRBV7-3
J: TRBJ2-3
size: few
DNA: TGTGCCAGCAGCTTTAGGGGGCTAACTACAGATACGCAGTATTTT
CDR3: CASSFRGLTTDTQYF

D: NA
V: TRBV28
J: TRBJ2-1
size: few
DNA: TGTGCCAGCAACTCCCCCTACAATGAGCAGTTCTTC
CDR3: CASNSPYNEQFF

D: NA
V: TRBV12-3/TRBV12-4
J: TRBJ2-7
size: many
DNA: TGTGCCAGCAGTGGGGTCCTAGGGGCGGGAAAGTACGAGCAGTACTTC
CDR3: CASSGVLGAGKYEQYF

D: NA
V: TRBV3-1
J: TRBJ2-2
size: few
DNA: TGTGCCAGCAGCCGTATAGCCGGCGGGGAGCTGTTTTTT
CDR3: CASSRIAGGELFF

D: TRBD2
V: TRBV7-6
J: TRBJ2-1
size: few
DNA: TGTGCCAGCAGCTTTTTAACTAGCGGTGATTCCTACAATGAGCAGTTCTTC
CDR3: CASSFLTSGDSYNEQFF

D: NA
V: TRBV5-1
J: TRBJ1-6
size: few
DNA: TGCGCCAGCAGCTTGGCCGGGATGCGCACCAATTCACCCCTCCACTTT
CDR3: CASSLAGMRTNSPLHF

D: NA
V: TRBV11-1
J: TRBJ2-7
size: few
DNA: TGTGCCAGCAGCTGGACTTCACCTTCCTACGAGCAGTACTTC
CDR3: CASSWTSPSYEQYF

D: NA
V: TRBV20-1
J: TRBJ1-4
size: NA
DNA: TGCAGTGCTCCCACCCTAGGAAGTGGTGAAAAACTGTTTTTT
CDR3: CSAPTLGSGEKLFF